The clone carrying this T cell receptor (beta chain) has a single count. Antigen specificity is unknown. Each subset's genomic DNA was split evenly across several immunoSEQ plates. Data came from immunoSEQ multiplex PCR; TCRdb stores just in-frame clones and leaves some out. This table holds approximately 1.5 million clones, around 98% found once. Subsets obtained from CD4+ cells comprised CD45RA+ naive and CD45RA-negative memory cells. CDR1 is SGHVS and CDR2 is FNYEAQ in the germline V gene. V dropped 5 bases and J dropped 4 bases, with 8 bases sitting between them. The CDR3 is 13 amino acids. The sample is drawn from a study of shared clonotypes between healthy human individuals. Study-level points and caveats: It was only blood that was sampled, and tissue repertoires likely differ.

Material for sequencing was naive CD4+ T cells sorted from blood. Subset here: CD45RA+ positively selected. This TCR was sampled from a man between 25 and 39 years old in good health. V is TRBV7-6 and J is TRBJ2-2; D uncertain. CDR3 coding DNA: TGTGCCAGCAGCCGGTACCTCACCGGGGAGCTGTTTTTT. It yields the protein CASSRYLTGELFF.